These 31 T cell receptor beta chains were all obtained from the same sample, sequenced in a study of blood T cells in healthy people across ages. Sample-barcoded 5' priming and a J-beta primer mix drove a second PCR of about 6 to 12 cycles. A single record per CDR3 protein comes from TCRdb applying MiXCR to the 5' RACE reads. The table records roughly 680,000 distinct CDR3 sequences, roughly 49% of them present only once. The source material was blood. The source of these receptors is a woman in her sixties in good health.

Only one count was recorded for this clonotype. The CDR3 sequence: CASSHSSGRAVETQYF. As DNA, the CDR3 is TGTGCCAGCAGCCACTCAAGCGGGAGGGCCGTGGAGACCCAGTACTTC. The chain combines TRBV3-1 with TRBJ2-7, with 10 positions matching TRBD2. Matching the DNA end better, TRBJ2-5 makes the J call doubtful. The CDR3 is made up of 16 amino acids. The V gene's germline CDR1 is LGHDT and CDR2 YNNKEL (reference sequence).

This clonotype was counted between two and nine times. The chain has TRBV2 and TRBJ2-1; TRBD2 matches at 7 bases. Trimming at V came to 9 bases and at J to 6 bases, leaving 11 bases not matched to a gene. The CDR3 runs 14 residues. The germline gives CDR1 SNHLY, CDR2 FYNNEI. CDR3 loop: CARIGLAGVNEQFF. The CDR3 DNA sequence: TGTGCCAGGATAGGGCTCGCGGGAGTCAATGAGCAGTTCTTC.

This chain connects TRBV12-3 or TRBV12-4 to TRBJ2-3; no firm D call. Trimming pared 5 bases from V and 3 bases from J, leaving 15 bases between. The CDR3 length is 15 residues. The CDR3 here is CASSPWPAGTDTQYF. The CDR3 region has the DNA TGTGCCAGCAGTCCCTGGCCGGCAGGTACAGATACGCAGTATTTT.

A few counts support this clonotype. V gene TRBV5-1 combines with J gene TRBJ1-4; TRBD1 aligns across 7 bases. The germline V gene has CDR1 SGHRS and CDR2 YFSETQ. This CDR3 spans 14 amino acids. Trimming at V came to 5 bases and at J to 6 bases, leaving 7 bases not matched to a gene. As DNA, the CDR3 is TGCGCCAGCAGGCGGAGGGGGCTAGATGAAAAACTGTTTTTT. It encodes CASRRRGLDEKLFF.

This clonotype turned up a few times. The CDR3: CASSSWGQPTDTQYF. CDR3 nucleotide sequence: TGTGCCAGCAGCTCCTGGGGACAGCCCACAGATACGCAGTATTTT. This chain links TRBV7-3 with TRBJ2-3; 7 bases are shared with TRBD1. The CDR3 sequence is 15 residues long. Trimming at V came to 4 bases and at J to 2 bases, leaving 6 bases not matched to a gene. CDR1 is SGHTA and CDR2 is FQGTGA in the germline V gene.

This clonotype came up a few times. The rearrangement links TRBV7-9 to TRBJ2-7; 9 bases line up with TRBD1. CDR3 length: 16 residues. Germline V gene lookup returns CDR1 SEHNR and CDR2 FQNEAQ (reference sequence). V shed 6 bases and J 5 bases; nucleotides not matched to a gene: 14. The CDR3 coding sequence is TGTGCCAGCAGACCCACCTCAACAGGGGGCTGGGACGAGCAGTACTTC. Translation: CASRPTSTGGWDEQYF.

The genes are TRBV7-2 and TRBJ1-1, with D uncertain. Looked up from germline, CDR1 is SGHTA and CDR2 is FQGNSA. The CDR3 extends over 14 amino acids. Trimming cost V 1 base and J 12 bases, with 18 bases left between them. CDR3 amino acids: CASSLELRVRGSFF. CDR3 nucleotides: TGTGCCAGCAGCTTAGAATTGCGGGTTCGCGGATCTTTCTTT.

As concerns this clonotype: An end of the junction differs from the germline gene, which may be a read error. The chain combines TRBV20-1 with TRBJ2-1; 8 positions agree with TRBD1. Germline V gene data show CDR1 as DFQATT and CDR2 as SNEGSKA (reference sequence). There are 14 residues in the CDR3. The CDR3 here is CSARGRGLYNKQFF. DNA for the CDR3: TGCAGTGCTAGGGGCAGGGGGCTTTACAATAAGCAGTTCTTC.

In DNA form, the CDR3 reads TGCGCCAGCAGCCTTATGCCTAGCGGGAGTAATTCCTACAATGAGCAGTACTTC. This translates into CASSLMPSGSNSYNEQYF. The V call is TRBV4-3, the J call TRBJ2-1; 10 bases match TRBD2. Matching the DNA end better, TRBJ2-7 makes the J call doubtful. The CDR3 extends over 18 amino acids. From germline, CDR1 is LGHNA and CDR2 YSLEER.

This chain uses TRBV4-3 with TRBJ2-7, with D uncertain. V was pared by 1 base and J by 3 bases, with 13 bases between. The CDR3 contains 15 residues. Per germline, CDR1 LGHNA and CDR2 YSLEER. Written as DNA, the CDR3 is TGCGCCAGCAGCCAAGGCCCCGGTGCCAGCTACGAGCAGTACTTC. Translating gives CASSQGPGASYEQYF.

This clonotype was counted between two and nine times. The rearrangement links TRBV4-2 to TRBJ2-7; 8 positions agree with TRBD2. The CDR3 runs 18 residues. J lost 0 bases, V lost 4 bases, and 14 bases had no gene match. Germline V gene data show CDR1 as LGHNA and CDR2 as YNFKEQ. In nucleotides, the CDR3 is TGTGCCAGCAGCCGAACCGCGGGGGGCAGCCCGGGCTCCTACGAGCAGTACTTC. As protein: CASSRTAGGSPGSYEQYF.

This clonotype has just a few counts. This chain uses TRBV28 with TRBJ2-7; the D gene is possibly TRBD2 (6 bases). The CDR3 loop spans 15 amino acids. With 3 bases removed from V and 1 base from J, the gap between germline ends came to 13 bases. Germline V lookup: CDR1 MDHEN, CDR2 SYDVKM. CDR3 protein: CASSFYGSRSYEQYF. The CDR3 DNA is TGTGCCAGCAGTTTCTACGGGAGCCGTTCCTACGAGCAGTACTTC.

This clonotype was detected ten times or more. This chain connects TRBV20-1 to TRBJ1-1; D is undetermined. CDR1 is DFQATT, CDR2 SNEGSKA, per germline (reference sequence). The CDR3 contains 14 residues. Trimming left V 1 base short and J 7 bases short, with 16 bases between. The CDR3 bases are TGCAGTGCTAGAGGCCGGTTGACGTGGGATGAAGCTTTCTTT. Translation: CSARGRLTWDEAFF.

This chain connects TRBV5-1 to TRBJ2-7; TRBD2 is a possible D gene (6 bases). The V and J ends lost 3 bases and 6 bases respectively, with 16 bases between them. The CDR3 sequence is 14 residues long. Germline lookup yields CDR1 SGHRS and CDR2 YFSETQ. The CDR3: CASSSGSGVCEQYF. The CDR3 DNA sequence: TGCGCCAGCAGCTCCGGCTCGGGGGTCTGCGAGCAGTACTTC.

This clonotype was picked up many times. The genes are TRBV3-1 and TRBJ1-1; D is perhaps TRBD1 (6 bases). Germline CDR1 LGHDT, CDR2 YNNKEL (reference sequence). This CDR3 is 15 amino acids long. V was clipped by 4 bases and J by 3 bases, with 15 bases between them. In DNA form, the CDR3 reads TGTGCCAGCAGCCGAACAGGGATGGGGTACACTGAAGCTTTCTTT. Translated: CASSRTGMGYTEAFF.

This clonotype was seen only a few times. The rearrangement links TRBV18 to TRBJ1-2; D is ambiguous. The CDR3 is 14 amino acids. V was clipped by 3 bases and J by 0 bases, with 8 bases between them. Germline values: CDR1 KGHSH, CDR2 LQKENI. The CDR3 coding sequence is TGTGCCAGCTCACCTTCAGATTCTAACTATGGCTACACCTTC. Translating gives CASSPSDSNYGYTF.

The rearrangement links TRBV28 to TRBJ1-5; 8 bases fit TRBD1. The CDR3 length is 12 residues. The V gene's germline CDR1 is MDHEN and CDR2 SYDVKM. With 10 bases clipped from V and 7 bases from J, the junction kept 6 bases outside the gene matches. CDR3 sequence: CATQPGGQPQHF. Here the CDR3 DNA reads TGTGCCACCCAGCCAGGGGGCCAGCCCCAGCATTTT.

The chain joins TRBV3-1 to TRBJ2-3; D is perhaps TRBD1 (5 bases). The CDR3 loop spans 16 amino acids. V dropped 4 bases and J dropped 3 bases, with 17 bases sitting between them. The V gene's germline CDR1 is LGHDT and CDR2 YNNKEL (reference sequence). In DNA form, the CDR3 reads TGTGCCAGCAGCCCTAGTCTCCGGACACGGACAGATACGCAGTATTTT. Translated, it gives CASSPSLRTRTDTQYF.

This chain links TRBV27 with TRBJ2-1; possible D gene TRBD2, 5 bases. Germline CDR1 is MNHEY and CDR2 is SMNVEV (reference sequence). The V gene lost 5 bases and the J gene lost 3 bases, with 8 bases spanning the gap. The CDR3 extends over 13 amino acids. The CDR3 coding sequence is TGTGCCAGCAGTCACCGGGACTACAATGAGCAGTTCTTC. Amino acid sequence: CASSHRDYNEQFF.

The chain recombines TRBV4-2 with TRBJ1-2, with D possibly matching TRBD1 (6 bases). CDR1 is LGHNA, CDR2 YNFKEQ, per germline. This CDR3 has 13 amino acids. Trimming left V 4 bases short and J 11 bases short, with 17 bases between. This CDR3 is CASSPRQDDRYTF. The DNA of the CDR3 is TGTGCCAGCAGCCCTCGACAGGACGATCGGTACACCTTC.

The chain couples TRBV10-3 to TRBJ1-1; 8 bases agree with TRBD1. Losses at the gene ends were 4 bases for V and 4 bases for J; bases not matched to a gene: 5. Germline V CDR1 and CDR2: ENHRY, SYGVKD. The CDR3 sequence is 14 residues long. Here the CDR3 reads CAISVGQGGTEAFF. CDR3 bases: TGTGCCATCAGTGTCGGACAGGGCGGCACTGAAGCTTTCTTT.

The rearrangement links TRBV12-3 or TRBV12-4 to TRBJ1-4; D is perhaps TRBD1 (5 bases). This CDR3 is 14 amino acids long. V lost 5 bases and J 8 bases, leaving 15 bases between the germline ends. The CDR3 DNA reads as TGTGCCAGCAGTCCGCAGGGAGGAGCGGAAAAACTGTTTTTT. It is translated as CASSPQGGAEKLFF.

CDR3 protein: CASRAGTHTGELFF. The DNA of the CDR3 is TGTGCCAGCAGAGCCGGGACCCACACCGGGGAGCTGTTTTTT. The V and J genes are TRBV6-4 and TRBJ2-2; D may match TRBD1 or TRBD2 (5 bases each). V was cut by 6 bases and J by 3 bases, with 11 bases left in between. Per the germline V gene, CDR1 is MRHNA and CDR2 is SNTAGT. This CDR3 comprises 14 residues.

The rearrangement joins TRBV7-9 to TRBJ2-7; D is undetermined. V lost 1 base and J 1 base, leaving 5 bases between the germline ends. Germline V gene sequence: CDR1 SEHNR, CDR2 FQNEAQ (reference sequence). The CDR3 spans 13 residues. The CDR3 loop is CASSLGWSYEQYF. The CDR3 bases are TGTGCCAGCAGCTTAGGTTGGTCCTACGAGCAGTACTTC.

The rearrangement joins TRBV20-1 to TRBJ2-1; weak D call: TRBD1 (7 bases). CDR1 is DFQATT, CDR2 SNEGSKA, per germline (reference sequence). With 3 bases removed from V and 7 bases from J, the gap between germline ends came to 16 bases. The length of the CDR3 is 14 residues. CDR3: CSARVGGGKNEQFF. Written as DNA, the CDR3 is TGCAGTGCTAGGGTAGGGGGCGGGAAAAATGAGCAGTTCTTC.

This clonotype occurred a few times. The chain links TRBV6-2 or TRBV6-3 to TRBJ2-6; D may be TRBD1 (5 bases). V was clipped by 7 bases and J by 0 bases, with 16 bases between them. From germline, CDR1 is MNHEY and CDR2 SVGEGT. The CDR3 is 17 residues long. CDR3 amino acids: CASKGAVGLSGANVLTF. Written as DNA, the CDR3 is TGTGCCAGCAAAGGGGCAGTTGGGCTCTCTGGGGCCAACGTCCTGACTTTC.

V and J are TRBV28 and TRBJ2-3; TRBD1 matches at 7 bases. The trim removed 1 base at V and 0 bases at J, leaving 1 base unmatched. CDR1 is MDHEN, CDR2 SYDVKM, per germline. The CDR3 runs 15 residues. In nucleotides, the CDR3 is TGTGCCAGCAGTTTATCAGGGGGAAGCACAGATACGCAGTATTTT. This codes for CASSLSGGSTDTQYF.

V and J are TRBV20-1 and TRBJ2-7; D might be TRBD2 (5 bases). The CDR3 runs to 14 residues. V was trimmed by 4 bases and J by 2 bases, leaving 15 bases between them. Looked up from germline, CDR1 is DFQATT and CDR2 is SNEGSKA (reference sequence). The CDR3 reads CSATPITRTYEQYF. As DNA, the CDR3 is TGCAGTGCTACCCCTATTACTAGGACCTACGAGCAGTACTTC.

Here the CDR3 reads CASRDGSFNSPLHF. CDR3 in DNA: TGTGCCAGCAGGGACGGGAGCTTTAATTCACCCCTCCACTTT. The chain combines TRBV6-5 with TRBJ1-6, with unresolved D. The germline V gene encodes CDR1 MNHEY and CDR2 SVGAGI. V lost 6 bases to trimming and J lost 6 bases, with 12 bases between them. This CDR3 comprises 14 residues.

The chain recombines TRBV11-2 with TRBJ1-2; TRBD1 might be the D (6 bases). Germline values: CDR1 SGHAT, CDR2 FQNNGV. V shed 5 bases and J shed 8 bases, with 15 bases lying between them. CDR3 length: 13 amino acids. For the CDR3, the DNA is TGTGCCAGCAGCGAACAGGGCCGGGGGGGCTACACCTTC. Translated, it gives CASSEQGRGGYTF.

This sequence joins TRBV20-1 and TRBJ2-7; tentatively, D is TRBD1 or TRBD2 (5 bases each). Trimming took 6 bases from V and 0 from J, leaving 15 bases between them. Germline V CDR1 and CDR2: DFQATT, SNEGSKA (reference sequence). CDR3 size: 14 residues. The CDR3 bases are TGCAGTGCGCTGATCTCGGGACCCTCCTACGAGCAGTACTTC. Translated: CSALISGPSYEQYF.